A single sample is the source of the 24 T cell receptor beta chains below, sequenced in a study of T cells in localized non-small cell lung cancer. TCRdb's table, derived via immunoSEQ multiplex PCR, lists solely in-frame clones and lacks some. The sample has about 1,500 clones, roughly a quarter seen once. The starting material was normal lung tissue next to the tumor, obtained before any cancer treatment. The receptors derive from a male donor at least 60 years old with stage I lung adenocarcinoma.

By proportion, this clone is medium-sized. The genes are TRBV11-3 and TRBJ2-2; D is uncertain. The CDR3 spans 15 residues. Trimming stripped 0 bases from V and 0 bases from J, with 5 bases between. The germline V gene has CDR1 SGHNT and CDR2 YENEEA. The CDR3 nucleotides read TGTGCCAGCAGCTTAGAGGGTCCGAACACCGGGGAGCTGTTTTTT. It encodes CASSLEGPNTGELFF.

The CDR3: CAIRGRDRATNEKLFF. In DNA, the CDR3 is TGTGCCATCAGGGGCCGGGACAGGGCGACTAATGAAAAACTGTTTTTT. The chain links TRBV6-8 to TRBJ1-4, with 9 bases aligning to TRBD1. Germline V gene lookup returns CDR1 MNHGY and CDR2 SAAAGT. Trimming took 10 bases from V and 2 from J; bases not matched to a gene: 11. The CDR3 loop spans 16 amino acids.

J is TRBJ2-3 and V is TRBV18; 9 bases line up with TRBD1. This CDR3 region has 17 residues. CDR1 KGHSH and CDR2 LQKENI come from the germline V gene. Trimming cost V 4 bases and J 2 bases; bases outside gene matches: 10. Here the CDR3 DNA reads TGTGCCAGCTCACAAACAGGGGGCGCCGGGCTCACAGATACGCAGTATTTT. It codes for CASSQTGGAGLTDTQYF.

The chain couples TRBV5-1 to TRBJ1-2; no reliable D call. CDR1 and CDR2 from the germline V gene are SGHRS and YFSETQ. The CDR3 has 14 amino acids. Trimming shortened V by 3 bases and J by 2 bases, and 11 bases separated the two germline ends. CDR3 in amino acids: CASSSPTGNYGYTF. DNA for the CDR3: TGCGCCAGCAGCTCGCCGACGGGGAACTATGGCTACACCTTC.

In its sample, this clone was seen a few times. The rearrangement links TRBV5-1 to TRBJ2-5; 7 nucleotides agree with TRBD2. Germline V CDR1 and CDR2: SGHRS, YFSETQ. V shed 0 bases, J shed 1 base, and the junction held 6 bases outside the gene matches. The CDR3 loop spans 16 amino acids. The CDR3 sequence: CASSLGPSGFQETQYF. CDR3 nucleotides: TGCGCCAGCAGCTTGGGGCCTAGCGGCTTCCAAGAGACCCAGTACTTC. Filled out from reference TRBV5-1 and TRBJ2-5, the complete variable domain reads KAGVTQTPRYLIKTRGQQVTLSCSPISGHRSVSWYQQTPGQGLQFLFEYFSETQRNKGNFPGRFSGRQFSNSRSEMNVSTLELGDSALYLCASSLGPSGFQETQYFGPGTRLLVL.

This clone is labeled as medium-sized. A junction boundary mismatches the germline segment, possibly from a read error. The chain joins TRBV6-8 to TRBJ1-1, with a weak D call TRBD1 (6 bases). Germline CDR1 and CDR2: MNHGY and SAAAGT. CDR3 size: 14 residues. Here the CDR3 DNA reads TGTGCCATCAGTGGACAGCTAATGAACACTGAAGCTTTCTTT. This sequence encodes CAISGQLMNTEAFF.

This clone is deemed large. The chain employs TRBV16 and TRBJ1-2, with 7 positions matching TRBD1. With 6 bases clipped from V and 4 bases from J, the junction kept 5 bases outside the gene matches. The CDR3 contains 13 residues. Germline V gene lookup returns CDR1 KGHSY and CDR2 FQNENV. The CDR3 is CASSPGQTYGYTF. The CDR3 DNA reads as TGTGCCAGCAGTCCGGGACAGACCTATGGCTACACCTTC.

The V gene is TRBV9, the J gene TRBJ2-2; D is unclear. This CDR3 contains 13 residues. The germline V and J ends were trimmed by 3 bases and 5 bases, with 8 bases remaining between them. Germline V gives CDR1 SGDLS, CDR2 YYNGEE. CDR3 in DNA: TGTGCCAGCAGCGGGGTGGGAACCGGGGAGCTGTTTTTT. It yields the protein CASSGVGTGELFF. The full variable domain, in which reference TRBV9 and TRBJ2-2 provide the parts outside the CDR3, is DSGVTQTPKHLITATGQRVTLRCSPRSGDLSVYWYQQSLDQGLQFLIQYYNGEERAKGNILERFSAQQFPDLHSELNLSSLELGDSALYFCASSGVGTGELFFGEGSRLTVL.

The V and J genes are TRBV28 and TRBJ2-7; a possible D gene is TRBD1 (6 bases). This CDR3 has 13 residues. Trimming removed 4 bases from V and 4 bases from J, with 11 bases in between. Per germline, CDR1 MDHEN and CDR2 SYDVKM. CDR3 sequence (DNA): TGTGCCAGCAGTTCGGGACATCGATACGAGCAGTACTTC. Protein sequence: CASSSGHRYEQYF.

This chain joins TRBV28 and TRBJ2-1; weak D call: TRBD2 (6 bases). This CDR3 is 13 amino acids long. V lost 6 bases to trimming and J lost 7 bases, with 13 bases between them. CDR1 and CDR2 from the germline V gene are MDHEN and SYDVKM. The CDR3 DNA reads TGTGCCAGCAGGAAAGCGGCGGGGAATGAGCAGTTCTTC. Translation gives CASRKAAGNEQFF.

This clone has only a few counts. The gene calls are TRBV9 and TRBJ2-3, with D possibly matching TRBD2 (5 bases). This CDR3 contains 12 residues. V was trimmed by 5 bases and J by 1 base, leaving 5 bases between them. Germline CDR1 SGDLS, CDR2 YYNGEE. CDR3 loop: CASSSGTDTQYF. In DNA, the CDR3 is TGTGCCAGCAGTAGCGGCACAGATACGCAGTATTTT.

V is TRBV30 and J is TRBJ1-5; no definite D call. CDR1 GTSNPN and CDR2 SVGIG come from the germline V gene (reference sequence). With 1 base removed from V and 4 bases from J, the gap between germline ends came to 20 bases. The CDR3 spans 17 residues. CDR3 sequence reads: CAWSANIPGLTNQPQHF. The CDR3 bases are TGTGCCTGGAGTGCTAATATTCCCGGGTTGACTAATCAGCCCCAGCATTTT.

The gene calls are TRBV9 and TRBJ2-1, with 9 positions matching TRBD2. Losses at the gene ends were 1 base for V and 7 bases for J; bases not matched to a gene: 9. CDR1 is SGDLS and CDR2 is YYNGEE in the germline V gene. The CDR3 runs 16 residues. The CDR3 bases are TGTGCCAGCAGCGTATCCCCCCGACTAGCGGAGAATGAGCAGTTCTTC. Its protein is CASSVSPRLAENEQFF. The full variable domain, rest sourced from reference TRBV9 and TRBJ2-1, is DSGVTQTPKHLITATGQRVTLRCSPRSGDLSVYWYQQSLDQGLQFLIQYYNGEERAKGNILERFSAQQFPDLHSELNLSSLELGDSALYFCASSVSPRLAENEQFFGPGTRLTVL.

In this sample, this clone turned up once. The V and J genes are TRBV19 and TRBJ2-7, with a weak D call TRBD2 (7 bases). Germline-derived CDR1 and CDR2 are LNHDA and SQIVND (reference sequence). CDR3 length: 14 residues. Trimming shortened V by 6 bases and J by 2 bases, and 14 bases separated the two germline ends. The CDR3 reads CASRGGGRAYEQYF. The CDR3 region has the DNA TGTGCCAGTAGGGGGGGCGGGAGAGCCTACGAGCAGTACTTC.

The chain has TRBV28 and TRBJ1-2, with 9 nucleotides matching TRBD1. V lost 2 bases to trimming and J lost 8 bases; unmatched junction nucleotides: 6. Looked up from germline, CDR1 is MDHEN and CDR2 is SYDVKM. The CDR3 totals 14 residues. CDR3 in DNA: TGTGCCAGCAGTTTAGGGAGGACAGGGGAAGGCTACACCTTC. Translation gives CASSLGRTGEGYTF.

The chain couples TRBV19 to TRBJ2-5; D is unclear. The CDR3 has 13 amino acids. Germline V gene sequence: CDR1 LNHDA, CDR2 SQIVND (reference sequence). V shed 1 base and J shed 5 bases, with 8 bases lying between them. The CDR3 sequence: CASSIVLGETQYF. DNA for the CDR3: TGTGCCAGTAGTATAGTCCTGGGGGAGACCCAGTACTTC.

This clone has just a few counts. The chain has TRBV19 and TRBJ1-2, with D unresolved. Trimming removed 5 bases from V and 4 bases from J, with 17 bases in between. The CDR3 sequence is 15 residues long. In germline, CDR1 is LNHDA, CDR2 SQIVND (reference sequence). CDR3 bases: TGTGCCAGTAGTTCACGTGATCGAAAGACCTATGGCTACACCTTC. Its protein product is CASSSRDRKTYGYTF.

This sequence joins TRBV18 and TRBJ2-3; D gene ambiguous. The CDR3 is 13 amino acids. From germline, CDR1 is KGHSH and CDR2 LQKENI. The V end was cut by 3 bases, the J end by 1 base, with 5 bases between. CDR3 DNA sequence: TGTGCCAGCTCACCTATCGGCACAGATACGCAGTATTTT. Protein: CASSPIGTDTQYF.

The CDR3, as DNA: TGTGCCTGGAGTGATCCAGGGCCGAGCTCTGGAAACACCATATATTTT. Residues: CAWSDPGPSSGNTIYF. V usage is TRBV30 and J usage is TRBJ1-3, with a tentative D call TRBD1 (5 bases). Germline assignment: CDR1 GTSNPN and CDR2 SVGIG (reference sequence). The CDR3 is 16 amino acids. The V end lost 1 base, the J end lost 0 bases, and 13 bases lay between the germline ends.

Relative to its sample, this clone is medium-sized (0.01 to 0.1%). The chain employs TRBV11-3 and TRBJ1-1; TRBD1 matches 7 bases. Trimming at V came to 4 bases and at J to 1 base, leaving 3 bases not matched to a gene. This CDR3 has 14 amino acids. CDR1 SGHNT and CDR2 YENEEA come from the germline V gene. CDR3 DNA: TGTGCCAGCAGCTCAGGGGGAAGGAACACTGAAGCTTTCTTT. It encodes CASSSGGRNTEAFF.

This clone was seen a handful of times. This chain uses TRBV11-3 with TRBJ2-7, with D tentatively TRBD2 (5 bases). The V end was cut by 3 bases, the J end by 3 bases, with 18 bases between. This CDR3 contains 16 residues. Germline assignment: CDR1 SGHNT and CDR2 YENEEA. Here the CDR3 DNA reads TGTGCCAGCAGCTTGGCCACGGGGTGGAGCAACTACGAGCAGTACTTC. Its protein is CASSLATGWSNYEQYF.

Only a few counts were recorded for this clone. V gene TRBV2 combines with J gene TRBJ2-2; possibly TRBD1 or TRBD2 for D (6 bases each). The CDR3 sequence is 16 residues long. Germline CDR1 and CDR2: SNHLY and FYNNEI. V dropped 8 bases and J dropped 10 bases, with 26 bases sitting between them. The CDR3 region has the DNA TGTGCCAGCCATGAACCGGGGGCTACTAGAGATTCGGAGCTGTTTTTT. Amino acid sequence: CASHEPGATRDSELFF.

This sequence joins TRBV18 and TRBJ2-3, with D maybe TRBD1 (5 bases). Germline assignment: CDR1 KGHSH and CDR2 LQKENI. This CDR3 is 15 amino acids long. The V and J ends lost 4 bases and 1 base respectively, with 12 bases between them. The CDR3 DNA is TGTGCCAGCTCACGGACAACTATAGGCACAGATACGCAGTATTTT. Residues: CASSRTTIGTDTQYF. The full variable domain, completed using reference TRBV18 and TRBJ2-3, is NAGVMQNPRHLVRRRGQEARLRCSPMKGHSHVYWYRQLPEEGLKFMVYLQKENIIDESGMPKERFSAEFPKEGPSILRIQQVVRGDSAAYFCASSRTTIGTDTQYFGPGTRLTVL.

The chain joins TRBV10-2 to TRBJ2-1, with D maybe TRBD1 (5 bases). Germline V gene sequence: CDR1 WSHSY, CDR2 SAAADI. The CDR3 loop spans 13 amino acids. Trimming left V 1 base short and J 7 bases short, with 8 bases between. The CDR3 nucleotides read TGCGCCAGCAGTGAGTATAGGGGAAATGAGCAGTTCTTC. It encodes CASSEYRGNEQFF.